The 17 T cell receptor beta chains reported below all come from one sample, sequenced in a study of shared clonotypes between healthy human individuals. The assay was immunoSEQ multiplex PCR, and TCRdb's table has in-frame clones only and misses some. This sample carries about half a million clones, 79% of them seen once, and the ten largest clones take about an eighth. Material for sequencing was PBMCs. These receptors all come from a woman aged 40-49 years in good health. Some clones in this sample may be carry-over from other donors' samples.

This clone was recorded many times. The rearrangement uses TRBV6-1 and TRBJ2-7; TRBD2 agrees at 12 bases. Looked up from germline, CDR1 is MNHNS and CDR2 is SASEGT. J lost 6 bases, V lost 4 bases, and 7 bases had no gene match. The CDR3 is 15 residues long. In DNA, the CDR3 is TGTGCCAGCAGTGCCCGACTAGCGGGAGACGGCGAGCAGTACTTC. This sequence encodes CASSARLAGDGEQYF.

This clone occurred a few times. Other DNA sequences in this sample translate to the same CDR3. The chain joins TRBV19 to TRBJ1-5; 9 nucleotides match TRBD1. The junction had 2 bases not matched to a gene; V was cut back by 4 bases and J by 1 base. CDR3 size: 15 residues. Germline CDR1 and CDR2: LNHDA and SQIVND (reference sequence). The CDR3 loop is CASSSGTGSNQPQHF. For the CDR3, the DNA is TGTGCCAGTAGTAGCGGGACAGGGAGCAATCAGCCCCAGCATTTT.

The chain is built from TRBV7-2 and TRBJ1-1; D uncertain. The germline V gene encodes CDR1 SGHTA and CDR2 FQGNSA. This CDR3 spans 12 amino acids. V was pared by 3 bases and J by 4 bases, with 6 bases between. CDR3 DNA: TGTGCCAGCAGCTTCAAGGGCACTGAAGCTTTCTTT. This gives the protein CASSFKGTEAFF.

The rearrangement joins TRBV5-1 to TRBJ2-5; tentatively, D is TRBD1 or TRBD2 (5 bases each). Germline V gene data show CDR1 as SGHRS and CDR2 as YFSETQ. V was pared by 2 bases and J by 0 bases, with 8 bases between. This CDR3 region has 14 residues. The CDR3, as DNA: TGCGCCAGCAGCTTACTAGGGGACCAAGAGACCCAGTACTTC. This gives the protein CASSLLGDQETQYF.

This clone was seen a few times. The chain links TRBV7-3 to TRBJ1-1; no reliable D call. This CDR3 spans 13 amino acids. V dropped 3 bases and J dropped 4 bases, with 9 bases sitting between them. Per germline, CDR1 SGHTA and CDR2 FQGTGA. The CDR3 DNA reads as TGTGCCAGCAGCTTTCTTGAAGGCACTGAAGCTTTCTTT. Translating it yields CASSFLEGTEAFF.

The chain couples TRBV11-2 to TRBJ2-1, with 7 nucleotides matching TRBD1. V shed 5 bases and J 0 bases; nucleotides not matched to a gene: 4. The CDR3 contains 15 residues. The germline V gene encodes CDR1 SGHAT and CDR2 FQNNGV. CDR3 DNA: TGTGCCAGCAGCAAGACAGGGACCTCCTACAATGAGCAGTTCTTC. Protein sequence: CASSKTGTSYNEQFF. Complete variable domain (other parts from reference TRBV11-2 and TRBJ2-1): EAGVAQSPRYKIIEKRQSVAFWCNPISGHATLYWYQQILGQGPKLLIQFQNNGVVDDSQLPKDRFSAERLKGVDSTLKIQPAKLEDSAVYLCASSKTGTSYNEQFFGPGTRLTVL.

The V and J genes are TRBV15 and TRBJ2-1; 11 bases fit TRBD2. CDR1 is LNHNV and CDR2 is YYDKDF in the germline V gene (reference sequence). Trimming at V came to 3 bases and at J to 4 bases, leaving 11 bases not matched to a gene. The CDR3 length is 18 residues. CDR3 DNA sequence: TGTGCCACCAGCAGCCGCGGGGCCCGGACTAGCGGGTACAATGAGCAGTTCTTC. Translating it yields CATSSRGARTSGYNEQFF. The full variable domain, completed using reference TRBV15 and TRBJ2-1, is DAMVIQNPRYQVTQFGKPVTLSCSQTLNHNVMYWYQQKSSQAPKLLFHYYDKDFNNEADTPDNFQSRRPNTSFCFLDIRSPGLGDTAMYLCATSSRGARTSGYNEQFFGPGTRLTVL.

The J gene is TRBJ1-5, the V gene TRBV18; TRBD1 agrees at 8 bases. V shed 3 bases and J 2 bases; nucleotides not matched to a gene: 3. The CDR3 contains 15 residues. Germline assignment: CDR1 KGHSH and CDR2 LQKENI. In DNA form, the CDR3 reads TGTGCCAGCTCACCGTCGGGACAGGGCAATCAGCCCCAGCATTTT. Protein: CASSPSGQGNQPQHF.

The chain uses TRBV7-8 and TRBJ2-1; the match to TRBD2 covers 8 bases. Germline lookup yields CDR1 SGHVS and CDR2 FQNEAQ. After removal of 2 bases from V and 4 bases from J, the junction contained 4 bases not matched to a gene. The CDR3 length is 15 residues. This CDR3 reads CASSLSTSGYNEQFF. The CDR3 DNA reads TGTGCCAGCAGCTTATCCACTAGCGGTTACAATGAGCAGTTCTTC. Filled out from reference TRBV7-8 and TRBJ2-1, the complete variable domain reads GAGVSQSPRYKVAKRGQDVALRCDPISGHVSLFWYQQALGQGPEFLTYFQNEAQLDKSGLPSDRFFAERPEGSVSTLKIQRTQQEDSAVYLCASSLSTSGYNEQFFGPGTRLTVL.

The CDR3 DNA sequence: TGTGCCAGCAGTCTTAGCGGGCCGAACACCGGGGAGCTGTTTTTT. Its translation: CASSLSGPNTGELFF. The chain is built from TRBV6-1 and TRBJ2-2; 7 bases map to TRBD2. V gave up 5 bases and J gave up 0 bases; unmatched junction bases: 3. From germline, CDR1 is MNHNS and CDR2 SASEGT. This CDR3 has 15 amino acids.

In its sample, this clone was seen once. The chain employs TRBV7-9 and TRBJ1-2; weak D call: TRBD1 (6 bases). The germline V and J ends were trimmed by 0 bases and 7 bases, with 15 bases remaining between them. The CDR3 runs 15 residues. Germline-derived CDR1 and CDR2 are SEHNR and FQNEAQ (reference sequence). The CDR3 reads CASSLAPGGAFGYTF. The CDR3 DNA sequence: TGTGCCAGCAGCTTAGCGCCGGGGGGCGCCTTTGGCTACACCTTC.

V gene TRBV7-2 combines with J gene TRBJ2-2; TRBD2 is a possible D gene (6 bases). Germline-derived CDR1 and CDR2 are SGHTA and FQGNSA. The CDR3 spans 15 residues. The V gene lost 2 bases and the J gene lost 0 bases, with 7 bases spanning the gap. Here the CDR3 reads CASSLRLANTGELFF. The CDR3, as DNA: TGTGCCAGCAGCTTAAGACTAGCGAACACCGGGGAGCTGTTTTTT.

The chain is built from TRBV19 and TRBJ1-2, with D uncertain. CDR3 size: 14 residues. Between the trimmed V and J ends, which lost 4 bases and 1 base, there was a span of 10 bases. Germline CDR1 is LNHDA and CDR2 is SQIVND (reference sequence). Written as DNA, the CDR3 is TGTGCCAGTAGTACCCGAAGAGTTAACTATGGCTACACCTTC. This encodes CASSTRRVNYGYTF.

CDR3 protein: CASSSQGQGANTIYF. The CDR3 bases are TGTGCCAGCAGTAGCCAGGGACAGGGGGCGAACACCATATATTTT. The chain carries TRBV25-1 and TRBJ1-3; TRBD1 matches 12 bases. The V and J ends lost 5 bases and 7 bases, in that order; junction bases with no gene match: 6. The CDR3 spans 15 residues. The germline gives CDR1 MGHDK, CDR2 SYGVNS.

V and J are TRBV7-2 and TRBJ2-1; possible D gene TRBD2, 5 bases. This CDR3 is built from 15 residues. Germline-derived CDR1 and CDR2 are SGHTA and FQGNSA. V lost 1 base, J lost 5 bases, and 12 bases lay in between. The CDR3 DNA follows: TGTGCCAGCAGCTTAGTTCCTAGCAACAACAATGAGCAGTTCTTC. It translates to CASSLVPSNNNEQFF.

The sample holds one count of this clone. The chain recombines TRBV27 with TRBJ2-7, with 8 nucleotides matching TRBD2. V lost 3 bases, J lost 5 bases, and 6 bases stayed unmatched. Germline V CDR1 and CDR2: MNHEY, SMNVEV (reference sequence). CDR3 length: 14 amino acids. This CDR3 is CASSLALAGNEQYF. Here the CDR3 DNA reads TGTGCCAGCAGTTTGGCGTTAGCGGGAAACGAGCAGTACTTC.

Remarks on this clone: Distinct nucleotide sequences in the sample also encode this CDR3. The rearrangement joins TRBV28 to TRBJ2-1; no clear D. Germline V gene lookup returns CDR1 MDHEN and CDR2 SYDVKM. V shed 3 bases and J shed 0 bases, with 6 bases lying between them. This CDR3 spans 14 amino acids. The CDR3 loop reads CASSFAGSYNEQFF. The CDR3 DNA reads as TGTGCCAGCAGTTTTGCAGGCTCCTACAATGAGCAGTTCTTC.